This entry features one TCR beta chain sequence. There are 17 residues in the CDR3. Germline V gives CDR1 SGHRS, CDR2 YFSETQ. V was clipped by 0 bases and J by 4 bases; unmatched bases: 6. The record originates from a study of T cell changes during pregnancy in multiple sclerosis. Some clones are missing from TCRdb's copy, which holds only in-frame ones; the method was immunoSEQ multiplex PCR. The sample has roughly 32,000 clones; 90% to 95% are singletons. Sequenced here: CD8+ T cells from peripheral blood mononuclear cells, sampled in the second trimester of pregnancy. This clonotype originated in a female donor in good health, enrolled as a control in a pregnancy study. V usage is TRBV5-1 and J usage is TRBJ2-1; the match to TRBD2 covers 11 bases. The CDR3: CASSLASGGTHYNEQFF. Here the CDR3 DNA reads TGCGCCAGCAGCTTGGCTAGCGGGGGGACTCATTACAATGAGCAGTTCTTC.